The next 28 T cell receptor beta chains were all read from a single sample in a study of OX40 agonist ivuxolimab in advanced cancers. Library creation used the immunoSEQ multiplex PCR assay. The clones in this table, taken by TCRdb from immuneACCESS, are in-frame only. Not every clone is retained; where verified, under half of the shortfall comes from an unresolved V gene, and the cause of the rest is unknown. Within this sample are about 66,000 clones, with about 85% of them counted one time only. The ten largest clones represent just over 2% of the sample. Material: CD4+ or CD8+ T cells sorted from blood, obtained in a trial of the OX40 agonist ivuxolimab. These receptors all stem from an adult with an advanced solid tumor such as melanoma, head and neck, liver or kidney cancer.

The CDR3 DNA reads as TGTGCCAGCAGGGCCTTTAACGAGCAGTACTTC. Translated, it gives CASRAFNEQYF. The chain has TRBV2 and TRBJ2-7; D uncertain. From germline, CDR1 is SNHLY and CDR2 FYNNEI. V lost 6 bases and J 5 bases, leaving 8 bases between the germline ends. This CDR3 contains 11 residues.

The J gene is TRBJ2-5, the V gene TRBV10-1, with D perhaps TRBD2 (6 bases). The CDR3 loop spans 14 amino acids. CDR1 and CDR2 from the germline V gene are WNHNN and SYGVQD (reference sequence). The ends were cut back, 4 bases at V and 0 bases at J, with 9 bases in the middle. In DNA form, the CDR3 reads TGCGCCAGCAGTGGGGGACTGGACCAAGAGACCCAGTACTTC. Its protein is CASSGGLDQETQYF.

V usage is TRBV7-2 and J usage is TRBJ1-1; D is ambiguous. Germline V gene data show CDR1 as SGHTA and CDR2 as FQGNSA. This CDR3 spans 14 amino acids. The V end was cut by 1 base, the J end by 3 bases, with 9 bases between. The DNA of the CDR3 is TGTGCCAGCAGCTTAGGGTCTATACACACTGAAGCTTTCTTT. Amino acid sequence: CASSLGSIHTEAFF.

CDR3 in DNA: TGTGCCAGCAGCGGGGGGGTCCAAGAGACCCAGTACTTC. Its translation is CASSGGVQETQYF. The chain has TRBV7-9 and TRBJ2-5; 7 nucleotides match TRBD2. Germline-derived CDR1 and CDR2 are SEHNR and FQNEAQ (reference sequence). The CDR3 is 13 amino acids. The V gene end was trimmed by 5 bases and the J gene end by 1 base; junction bases not matched to a gene: 1. The full variable domain, completed using reference TRBV7-9 and TRBJ2-5, is DTGVSQNPRHKITKRGQNVTFRCDPISEHNRLYWYRQTLGQGPEFLTYFQNEAQLEKSRLLSDRFSAERPKGSFSTLEIQRTEQGDSAMYLCASSGGVQETQYFGPGTRLLVL.

This chain uses TRBV5-6 with TRBJ1-2; 8 bases align to TRBD1. Per the germline V gene, CDR1 is SGHDT and CDR2 is YYEEEE. J lost 3 bases, V lost 4 bases, and 8 bases had no gene match. The CDR3 is made up of 15 amino acids. The CDR3 nucleotides read TGTGCCAGCAGCCCGCCGGGACAGGATTACTATGGCTACACCTTC. It translates to CASSPPGQDYYGYTF.

V usage is TRBV28 and J usage is TRBJ1-1; D gene unclear. The CDR3 is made up of 12 amino acids. Trimming removed 4 bases at V and 11 bases at J, with 14 bases between. The germline V gene has CDR1 MDHEN and CDR2 SYDVKM. The CDR3: CASSYRRPSAFF. The CDR3 nucleotides read TGTGCCAGCAGTTACCGGCGCCCTTCGGCTTTCTTT.

The rearrangement uses TRBV28 and TRBJ1-2; a weak D match, TRBD1 (5 bases). CDR1 is MDHEN, CDR2 SYDVKM, per germline. There are 14 residues in the CDR3. V was pared by 5 bases and J by 3 bases, with 13 bases between. The CDR3 coding sequence is TGTGCCAGCAGTCCACACCAGGGTGACTATGGCTACACCTTC. It codes for CASSPHQGDYGYTF.

This chain uses TRBV7-8 with TRBJ2-1; D unclear. Germline CDR1 SGHVS, CDR2 FQNEAQ. V lost 4 bases, J lost 7 bases, and 11 bases lay in between. There are 13 residues in the CDR3. CDR3 in DNA: TGTGCCAGCAGCTCCCTTGGGCGGAATGAGCAGTTCTTC. This gives the protein CASSSLGRNEQFF. The complete variable domain, with remaining parts taken from reference TRBV7-8 and TRBJ2-1, reads GAGVSQSPRYKVAKRGQDVALRCDPISGHVSLFWYQQALGQGPEFLTYFQNEAQLDKSGLPSDRFFAERPEGSVSTLKIQRTQQEDSAVYLCASSSLGRNEQFFGPGTRLTVL.

The table lists this clone with a count of one. This chain connects TRBV7-2 to TRBJ2-7; possibly TRBD1 for D (6 bases). The V end was cut by 4 bases, the J end by 4 bases, with 11 bases between. The germline gives CDR1 SGHTA, CDR2 FQGNSA. CDR3 length: 13 amino acids. The DNA of the CDR3 is TGTGCCAGCAGCTCCCAACAGGGTTACGAGCAGTACTTC. Encoded protein: CASSSQQGYEQYF.

In this sample, this clone turned up once. The chain has TRBV7-2 and TRBJ1-1, with TRBD1 as a possible D gene (5 bases). CDR1 SGHTA and CDR2 FQGNSA come from the germline V gene. CDR3 length: 14 amino acids. The V end lost 2 bases, the J end lost 3 bases, and 10 bases lay between the germline ends. The CDR3: CASSLRGGDTEAFF. The DNA for the CDR3 is TGTGCCAGCAGCTTAAGGGGTGGGGACACTGAAGCTTTCTTT.

This chain joins TRBV6-5 and TRBJ1-2, with 7 bases matching TRBD1. Unmatched junction bases numbered 2, after V lost 5 bases and J lost 2 bases. The CDR3 sequence is 13 residues long. The germline CDR1 and CDR2 sequences are MNHEY and SVGAGI. The CDR3 loop reads CASSPGGNYGYTF. In DNA form, the CDR3 reads TGTGCCAGCAGTCCAGGGGGGAACTATGGCTACACCTTC.

The chain links TRBV2 to TRBJ2-1; no clear D gene. V lost 7 bases and J 4 bases, leaving 8 bases between the germline ends. The CDR3 runs 12 residues. CDR1 is SNHLY, CDR2 FYNNEI, per germline. The CDR3, as DNA: TGTGCCAGCACCCTAGGGTACAATGAGCAGTTCTTC. Its protein is CASTLGYNEQFF. The full variable domain, rest sourced from reference TRBV2 and TRBJ2-1, is EPEVTQTPSHQVTQMGQEVILRCVPISNHLYFYWYRQILGQKVEFLVSFYNNEISEKSEIFDDQFSVERPDGSNFTLKIRSTKLEDSAMYFCASTLGYNEQFFGPGTRLTVL.

This clone came up a few times. The chain couples TRBV6-5 to TRBJ1-2; perhaps TRBD1 as D (5 bases). Germline V lookup: CDR1 MNHEY, CDR2 SVGAGI. The V and J ends lost 0 bases and 6 bases respectively, with 14 bases between them. This CDR3 is built from 15 residues. The CDR3 coding sequence is TGTGCCAGCAGTTACTCGGGGGGGTACAACGATGGCTACACCTTC. It translates to CASSYSGGYNDGYTF.

V gene TRBV27 combines with J gene TRBJ1-5; D unclear. This CDR3 spans 15 amino acids. Per germline, CDR1 MNHEY and CDR2 SMNVEV (reference sequence). V was clipped by 3 bases and J by 1 base, with 10 bases between them. CDR3 nucleotide sequence: TGTGCCAGCAGTTTGGGCGTTACGAGCAATCAGCCCCAGCATTTT. Translated, it gives CASSLGVTSNQPQHF.

The chain uses TRBV2 and TRBJ2-3; D is ambiguous. Per the germline V gene, CDR1 is SNHLY and CDR2 is FYNNEI. CDR3 length equals 12 residues. Trimming shortened V by 2 bases and J by 4 bases, and 4 bases separated the two germline ends. The CDR3, as DNA: TGTGCCAGCAGTGAAATAGCAGATACGCAGTATTTT. Translated: CASSEIADTQYF.

CDR3 residues: CTSSQDVTSGKETQYF. CDR3 DNA sequence: TGCACCAGCAGCCAAGATGTGACTAGCGGAAAAGAGACCCAGTACTTC. The rearrangement uses TRBV1 and TRBJ2-5; the table assigns TRBD2, which was not confirmed against the DNA. TRBV1 is recorded as a pseudogene. This CDR3 region has 16 residues.

This clone was seen a handful of times. The V call is TRBV6-1, the J call TRBJ2-7; D is possibly TRBD2 (6 bases). This CDR3 spans 14 amino acids. Deletions cut 6 bases from V and 7 bases from J, with 19 bases between. Germline V gene lookup returns CDR1 MNHNS and CDR2 SASEGT. The CDR3 region has the DNA TGTGCCAGCAGGCAGCTAGCGAGCCCTTGGGAGCAGTACTTC. Translation gives CASRQLASPWEQYF.

CDR3 DNA: TGCGCCAGCAGCTTGATCCGGGGCCAGATATATGGCTACACCTTC. Translating gives CASSLIRGQIYGYTF. The rearrangement links TRBV5-1 to TRBJ1-2; tentatively, D is TRBD1 (5 bases). This CDR3 spans 15 amino acids. V was clipped by 1 base and J by 5 bases, with 15 bases between them. Per the germline V gene, CDR1 is SGHRS and CDR2 is YFSETQ. Looking up the rest from reference TRBV5-1 and TRBJ1-2 gives the full variable domain: KAGVTQTPRYLIKTRGQQVTLSCSPISGHRSVSWYQQTPGQGLQFLFEYFSETQRNKGNFPGRFSGRQFSNSRSEMNVSTLELGDSALYLCASSLIRGQIYGYTFGSGTRLTVV.

The gene calls are TRBV7-9 and TRBJ2-3; D not resolved. Germline assignment: CDR1 SEHNR and CDR2 FQNEAQ (reference sequence). The V and J ends lost 3 bases and 0 bases respectively, with 4 bases between them. The CDR3 sequence is 13 residues long. CDR3 nucleotides: TGTGCCAGCAGCTTCCCCAGCACAGATACGCAGTATTTT. It yields the protein CASSFPSTDTQYF.

This clone was detected once. The junction shows a germline mismatch at one end, possibly a read error. As DNA, the CDR3 is TGTGCTAGCAGCCCCAGCCCCACCGGGGAGCTGTTTTTT. Translated: CASSPSPTGELFF. The V call is TRBV7-7, the J call TRBJ2-2; no firm D call. The CDR3 length is 13 residues. Per the germline V gene, CDR1 is SSHAT and CDR2 is FNYEAQ (reference sequence).

The chain carries TRBV6-5 and TRBJ1-2; D perhaps matches TRBD1 (5 bases). The CDR3 runs 14 residues. Germline CDR1 MNHEY, CDR2 SVGAGI. V lost 6 bases to trimming and J lost 7 bases, with 18 bases between them. The CDR3 DNA is TGTGCCAGCAGCCGGACCGGGGCAAAGGGTGGCTACACCTTC. Amino acids: CASSRTGAKGGYTF.

V gene TRBV5-1 combines with J gene TRBJ2-7, with D possibly matching TRBD2 (6 bases). The CDR3 has 14 amino acids. V dropped 3 bases and J dropped 5 bases, with 15 bases sitting between them. CDR1 is SGHRS, CDR2 YFSETQ, per germline. The DNA for the CDR3 is TGCGCCAGCAGCTCCCCCGCGGGGAGAGACGAGCAGTACTTC. Its translation: CASSSPAGRDEQYF.

This sequence joins TRBV5-1 and TRBJ2-6; D is unresolved. V gave up 5 bases and J gave up 0 bases, with 12 bases separating them. Per germline, CDR1 SGHRS and CDR2 YFSETQ. The CDR3 extends over 16 amino acids. CDR3 amino acids: CASRDGRTSGANVLTF. The CDR3, as DNA: TGCGCCAGCAGGGACGGACGTACCTCTGGGGCCAACGTCCTGACTTTC.

V usage is TRBV5-1 and J usage is TRBJ1-1, with D unclear. Germline values: CDR1 SGHRS, CDR2 YFSETQ. CDR3 length equals 14 residues. The ends were cut back, 4 bases at V and 0 bases at J, with 10 bases in the middle. CDR3 nucleotide sequence: TGCGCCAGCAGCGCCGGAGTGATGAACACTGAAGCTTTCTTT. Translating gives CASSAGVMNTEAFF.

In its sample, this clone was seen a few times. The genes are TRBV18 and TRBJ2-3, with a possible D match to TRBD1 (6 bases). CDR1 is KGHSH and CDR2 is LQKENI in the germline V gene. The CDR3 spans 16 residues. V was trimmed by 1 base and J by 5 bases, leaving 16 bases between them. CDR3 protein: CASSPHRVMGLDTQYF. In DNA, the CDR3 is TGTGCCAGCTCACCACACAGGGTCATGGGATTAGATACGCAGTATTTT.

This sequence joins TRBV29-1 and TRBJ2-1, with 9 bases aligning to TRBD1. CDR3 length equals 14 residues. Trimming removed 6 bases from V and 4 bases from J; junction bases left unmatched: 7. Germline CDR1 SQVTM, CDR2 ANQGSEA. The CDR3 reads CSVQSGTGYNEQFF. The CDR3, as DNA: TGCAGCGTACAATCCGGGACAGGGTACAATGAGCAGTTCTTC.

The CDR3 DNA reads TGTGCCAGCACTCCCCTCGGGGGCGGAGGGAATTCACCCCTCCACTTT. Residues: CASTPLGGGGNSPLHF. This chain uses TRBV27 with TRBJ1-6; D may be TRBD1 (6 bases). V lost 7 bases and J 7 bases, leaving 20 bases between the germline ends. Germline CDR1 reads MNHEY; CDR2 reads SMNVEV (reference sequence). The CDR3 sequence is 16 residues long.

The chain recombines TRBV18 with TRBJ2-5; D is ambiguous. The CDR3 consists of 14 residues. Germline-derived CDR1 and CDR2 are KGHSH and LQKENI. The V end lost 2 bases, the J end lost 5 bases, and 12 bases lay between the germline ends. CDR3 loop: CASSPLSPVETQYF. Here the CDR3 DNA reads TGTGCCAGCTCACCATTAAGTCCCGTGGAGACCCAGTACTTC.